The 16 T cell receptor beta chains listed next were all sequenced from one sample in a study of cytomegalovirus exposure and HLA in healthy donors. TCRdb keeps only in-frame clones here, not all; method: immunoSEQ multiplex PCR. Of 100,000 or so clones listed, over 85% are singletons. Sequencing was done on a sample of PBMCs. The receptors originated from a woman aged 18-29 years in good health and CMV-seronegative.

The genes are TRBV28 and TRBJ2-5; TRBD1 is a possible D gene (6 bases). The V end was cut by 8 bases, the J end by 2 bases, with 12 bases between. CDR3 length: 13 residues. Germline CDR1 reads MDHEN; CDR2 reads SYDVKM. The CDR3 is CASYNREQETQYF. Written as DNA, the CDR3 is TGTGCCAGCTATAACAGGGAGCAAGAGACCCAGTACTTC.

The rearrangement links TRBV27 to TRBJ1-2; TRBD1 agrees at 10 bases. The CDR3 is 15 residues long. The germline CDR1 and CDR2 sequences are MNHEY and SMNVEV (reference sequence). V gave up 1 base and J gave up 6 bases; unmatched junction bases: 5. The DNA of the CDR3 is TGTGCCAGCAGTTTATGGGGGACAGGGGAAAATGGCTACACCTTC. Its protein product is CASSLWGTGENGYTF.

The chain joins TRBV15 to TRBJ2-3, with D hard to call. CDR3 length equals 14 residues. Between the trimmed V and J ends, which lost 5 bases and 2 bases, there was a span of 11 bases. Germline V gene lookup returns CDR1 LNHNV and CDR2 YYDKDF (reference sequence). The CDR3 loop reads CATSPAEVTDTQYF. CDR3 in DNA: TGTGCCACCAGCCCCGCAGAGGTCACAGATACGCAGTATTTT.

The chain employs TRBV4-1 and TRBJ2-1; 7 nucleotides line up with TRBD1. The length of the CDR3 is 16 residues. Germline-derived CDR1 and CDR2 are MGHRA and YSYEKL. The trim removed 4 bases at V and 15 bases at J, leaving 21 bases unmatched. Here the CDR3 DNA reads TGCGCCAGCAGCCCCAACCCCGGGACAGCTGCCAGGGTTCCGTTCTTC. This codes for CASSPNPGTAARVPFF.

This chain joins TRBV4-1 and TRBJ2-5; D unclear. Germline V gene data show CDR1 as MGHRA and CDR2 as YSYEKL. Between the trimmed V and J ends, which lost 1 base and 1 base, there was a span of 7 bases. This CDR3 has 14 residues. CDR3: CASSQGSFQETQYF. Here the CDR3 DNA reads TGCGCCAGCAGCCAAGGCAGTTTCCAAGAGACCCAGTACTTC.

The J gene is TRBJ1-1, the V gene TRBV12-5; D unresolved. Germline V gene data show CDR1 as LGHNT and CDR2 as FRNRAP. V was pared by 6 bases and J by 10 bases, with 9 bases between. This CDR3 has 10 residues. This CDR3 is CASGSEGAFF. The CDR3 region has the DNA TGTGCTAGTGGATCGGAGGGAGCTTTCTTT.

The rearrangement uses TRBV10-1 and TRBJ2-5; 10 bases match TRBD1. Trimming cost V 5 bases and J 5 bases; bases outside gene matches: 11. Germline V gives CDR1 WNHNN, CDR2 SYGVQD (reference sequence). This CDR3 has 16 amino acids. The CDR3 spells CASSMTGTGEGETQYF. CDR3 sequence (DNA): TGCGCCAGCAGTATGACCGGGACAGGGGAGGGTGAGACCCAGTACTTC.

V is TRBV4-3 and J is TRBJ1-6; TRBD1 aligns across 8 bases. Germline CDR1 reads LGHNA; CDR2 reads YSLEER. This CDR3 region has 16 residues. The J segment lost 4 bases and the V segment lost 4 bases, leaving 6 bases of the junction unmatched. CDR3: CASSRSGDRYNSPLHF. The CDR3 DNA sequence: TGCGCCAGCAGCCGAAGCGGGGACAGGTATAATTCACCCCTCCACTTT.

V is TRBV7-2 and J is TRBJ1-4, with TRBD1 matching over 7 bases. The CDR3 loop spans 13 amino acids. Germline values: CDR1 SGHTA, CDR2 FQGNSA. The trim removed 6 bases at V and 6 bases at J, leaving 4 bases unmatched. The CDR3 here is CASSRQGDEKLFF. The CDR3 coding sequence is TGTGCCAGCAGTCGGCAGGGGGATGAAAAACTGTTTTTT.

CDR3 coding DNA: TGTGCCAGCAGCTTGAGGCAGGGGGTCGGGGAGCTGTTTTTT. The encoded protein is CASSLRQGVGELFF. The chain links TRBV5-4 to TRBJ2-2; 7 nucleotides align to TRBD1. Germline CDR1 and CDR2: SGHNT and YYREEE (reference sequence). The V and J ends lost 1 base and 7 bases, in that order; junction bases with no gene match: 4. CDR3 length equals 14 residues.

V is TRBV4-1 and J is TRBJ2-7; D remains unclear. V was clipped by 2 bases and J by 4 bases, with 12 bases between them. This CDR3 is built from 14 residues. In germline, CDR1 is MGHRA, CDR2 YSYEKL. Here the CDR3 DNA reads TGCGCCAGCAGCCAACCTATCGTAACTTACGAGCAGTACTTC. Translated: CASSQPIVTYEQYF.

The V call is TRBV5-5, the J call TRBJ2-5; 8 bases are shared with TRBD1. Per germline, CDR1 SGHKS and CDR2 YYEKEE (reference sequence). The CDR3 has 14 amino acids. The V and J ends lost 4 bases and 5 bases, in that order; junction bases with no gene match: 7. DNA for the CDR3: TGTGCCAGCAGCCAAGGACAGGGCCCCGAGACCCAGTACTTC. It specifies CASSQGQGPETQYF.

This clone was seen just once. The V call is TRBV7-2, the J call TRBJ2-2, with TRBD1 matching over 7 bases. Germline assignment: CDR1 SGHTA and CDR2 FQGNSA. This CDR3 has 17 residues. With V trimmed by 5 bases and J by 4 bases, 13 bases remained unmatched. This chain's CDR3 is CASSTFPGQATTGELFF. The CDR3, as DNA: TGTGCCAGCAGCACGTTCCCAGGACAGGCGACCACCGGGGAGCTGTTTTTT.

The V and J genes are TRBV27 and TRBJ1-3, with no clear D. Germline CDR1 MNHEY, CDR2 SMNVEV (reference sequence). The CDR3 contains 15 residues. Trimming removed 8 bases from V and 0 bases from J, with 14 bases in between. Written as DNA, the CDR3 is TGTGCCAGCGGTCGGCTGGGCAGCTCTGGAAACACCATATATTTT. Protein: CASGRLGSSGNTIYF.

The V gene is TRBV7-2, the J gene TRBJ2-3, with 7 positions matching TRBD2. From germline, CDR1 is SGHTA and CDR2 FQGNSA. The J segment lost 1 base and the V segment lost 2 bases, leaving 3 bases of the junction unmatched. The CDR3 consists of 15 residues. This chain's CDR3 is CASSLMLAGTDTQYF. In DNA form, the CDR3 reads TGTGCCAGCAGCTTAATGCTAGCGGGCACAGATACGCAGTATTTT. Supplemented by reference TRBV7-2 and TRBJ2-3, the full variable domain reads GAGVSQSPSNKVTEKGKDVELRCDPISGHTALYWYRQSLGQGLEFLIYFQGNSAPDKSGLPSDRFSAERTGGSVSTLTIQRTQQEDSAVYLCASSLMLAGTDTQYFGPGTRLTVL.

This clone appeared a single time. This chain connects TRBV2 to TRBJ2-2, with 8 bases aligning to TRBD2. Per germline, CDR1 SNHLY and CDR2 FYNNEI. CDR3 length: 16 amino acids. V dropped 6 bases and J dropped 0; count of bases not matched to a gene: 6. The CDR3 region is CASRRAGETNTGELFF. The CDR3 DNA reads as TGTGCCAGCAGACGAGCGGGGGAAACGAACACCGGGGAGCTGTTTTTT.